This T cell receptor (beta chain) is from a study of blood T cell repertoires in COVID-19. Across the study: The United States, Italy and Spain provided the acute and convalescent COVID-19 samples.

Here immunoSEQ multiplex PCR was the method, and the copy in TCRdb shows in-frame clones only, minus some. The sample contains approximately 52,000 clones, roughly 84% of which appear only once. V gave up 5 bases and J gave up 8 bases, with 10 bases separating them. Germline V gives CDR1 SGHTA, CDR2 FQGNSA. This CDR3 has 12 residues. This receptor was obtained from a human donor with active COVID-19. The donor label of this sample is uncertain. This chain connects TRBV7-2 to TRBJ2-4; D is unclear. What was sequenced was peripheral blood. The CDR3 region has the DNA TGTGCCAGCAGCGCCTTGCAGGACATTCAGTACTTC. Its protein is CASSALQDIQYF.